What follows are 9 T cell receptor beta chains derived from one specimen sequenced in a study of cytomegalovirus exposure and HLA in healthy donors. The protocol was immunoSEQ multiplex PCR, while the TCRdb copy is restricted to in-frame clones and leaves out a portion. The sample holds some 190,000 clones; 86% are singletons and the top ten take roughly 1.5%. Sequenced material: PBMCs. The receptors were gathered from a woman under 30 in good health and CMV-seronegative.

The gene calls are TRBV10-3 and TRBJ1-5; D unresolved. Germline-derived CDR1 and CDR2 are ENHRY and SYGVKD. This CDR3 is 14 amino acids long. V was trimmed by 4 bases and J by 0 bases, leaving 7 bases between them. The CDR3 nucleotides are TGTGCCATCAGTGTAGGAGATAGCAATCAGCCCCAGCATTTT. It yields the protein CAISVGDSNQPQHF.

V is TRBV6-5 and J is TRBJ2-1, with D perhaps TRBD1 (5 bases). The CDR3 has 14 amino acids. Trimming took off 0 bases at V and 6 bases at J, with 9 bases between the two ends. The germline V gene has CDR1 MNHEY and CDR2 SVGAGI. CDR3 nucleotide sequence: TGTGCCAGCAGTTACTCGCTCAGGGCCAATGAGCAGTTCTTC. Translated, it gives CASSYSLRANEQFF.

The V call is TRBV5-1, the J call TRBJ2-1; 7 bases line up with TRBD1. Per germline, CDR1 SGHRS and CDR2 YFSETQ. The CDR3 covers 15 residues. V shed 1 base and J 7 bases; nucleotides not matched to a gene: 8. CDR3 sequence reads: CASSLREGALNEQFF. The CDR3 DNA follows: TGCGCCAGCAGCTTGAGAGAGGGGGCGCTTAATGAGCAGTTCTTC.

The rearrangement uses TRBV6-5 and TRBJ1-5; no reliable D call. Trimming shortened V by 5 bases and J by 2 bases, and 10 bases separated the two germline ends. CDR1 is MNHEY, CDR2 SVGAGI, per germline. The CDR3 length is 14 residues. The CDR3 DNA follows: TGTGCCAGCAGTCTCCGGGGTGGCAATCAGCCCCAGCATTTT. Protein: CASSLRGGNQPQHF.

V gene TRBV27 combines with J gene TRBJ1-5; TRBD1 matches 9 bases. CDR3 length equals 15 residues. Trimming took 3 bases from V and 2 from J; bases not matched to a gene: 2. Germline V lookup: CDR1 MNHEY, CDR2 SMNVEV (reference sequence). CDR3 protein: CASSLDRGGNQPQHF. The CDR3 bases are TGTGCCAGCAGTTTGGACAGGGGAGGCAATCAGCCCCAGCATTTT.

This chain uses TRBV6-1 with TRBJ1-4; no reliable D call. Germline assignment: CDR1 MNHNS and CDR2 SASEGT. The V end was cut by 6 bases, the J end by 5 bases, with 10 bases between. CDR3 length: 13 residues. The CDR3 loop is CASRLGLNEKLFF. The CDR3 DNA reads TGTGCCAGCAGGTTAGGACTCAATGAAAAACTGTTTTTT.

V usage is TRBV4-2 and J usage is TRBJ1-4; D might be TRBD1 (6 bases). This CDR3 comprises 15 residues. Germline V CDR1 and CDR2: LGHNA, YNFKEQ. Trimming stripped 1 base from V and 5 bases from J, with 11 bases between. CDR3: CASSQVQGENEKLFF. CDR3 nucleotide sequence: TGTGCCAGCAGCCAAGTACAGGGTGAAAATGAAAAACTGTTTTTT.

The chain recombines TRBV5-4 with TRBJ2-5, with 11 bases that match TRBD2. The V gene end was trimmed by 4 bases and the J gene end by 5 bases; junction bases not matched to a gene: 22. CDR1 SGHNT and CDR2 YYREEE come from the germline V gene (reference sequence). The CDR3 extends over 20 amino acids. The CDR3 sequence is CASSGAGTSGRGRITETQYF. The CDR3 coding sequence is TGTGCCAGCAGCGGGGCCGGGACTAGCGGCCGGGGGCGGATAACGGAGACCCAGTACTTC.

This chain joins TRBV25-1 and TRBJ1-4; no clear D. CDR1 and CDR2 (germline): MGHDK, SYGVNS. This CDR3 has 14 residues. Trimming cost V 4 bases and J 3 bases, with 9 bases left between them. The CDR3 DNA follows: TGTGCCAGCAGTGCAACGGTCCCTAATGAAAAACTGTTTTTT. Its translation is CASSATVPNEKLFF. The full variable domain, with the rest looked up from reference TRBV25-1 and TRBJ1-4, is EADIYQTPRYLVIGTGKKITLECSQTMGHDKMYWYQQDPGMELHLIHYSYGVNSTEKGDLSSESTVSRIRTEHFPLTLESARPSHTSQYLCASSATVPNEKLFFGSGTQLSVL.